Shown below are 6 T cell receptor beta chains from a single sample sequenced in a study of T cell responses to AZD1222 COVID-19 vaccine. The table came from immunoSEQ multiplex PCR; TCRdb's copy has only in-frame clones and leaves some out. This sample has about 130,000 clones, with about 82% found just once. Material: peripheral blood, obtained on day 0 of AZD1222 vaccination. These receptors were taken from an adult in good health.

CDR3 in amino acids: CASSPSFGMGGTDTQYF. The CDR3 DNA is TGTGCCAGCAGCCCGTCCTTCGGGATGGGCGGCACAGATACGCAGTATTTT. The chain has TRBV4-2 and TRBJ2-3; D may be TRBD2 (5 bases). Per germline, CDR1 LGHNA and CDR2 YNFKEQ. Deletions cut 4 bases from V and 1 base from J, with 18 bases between. This CDR3 spans 17 amino acids.

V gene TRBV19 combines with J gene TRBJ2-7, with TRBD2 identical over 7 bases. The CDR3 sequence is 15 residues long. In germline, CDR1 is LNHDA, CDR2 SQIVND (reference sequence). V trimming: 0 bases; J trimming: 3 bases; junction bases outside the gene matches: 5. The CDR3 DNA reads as TGTGCCAGTAGTATAGATCTCGCGGGAGACTACGAGCAGTACTTC. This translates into CASSIDLAGDYEQYF.

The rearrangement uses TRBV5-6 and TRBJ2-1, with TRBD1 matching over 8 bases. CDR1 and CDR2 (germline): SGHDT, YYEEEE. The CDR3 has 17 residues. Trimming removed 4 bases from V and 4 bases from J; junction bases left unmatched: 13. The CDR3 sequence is CASSPTGVEGVYNEQFF. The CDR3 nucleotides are TGTGCCAGCAGCCCGACAGGGGTTGAGGGCGTATACAATGAGCAGTTCTTC.

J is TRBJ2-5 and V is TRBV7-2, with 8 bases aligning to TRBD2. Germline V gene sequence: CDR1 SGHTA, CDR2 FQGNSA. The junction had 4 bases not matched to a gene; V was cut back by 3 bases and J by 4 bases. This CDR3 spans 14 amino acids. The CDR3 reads CASSFGGAGETQYF. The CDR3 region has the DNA TGTGCCAGCAGCTTCGGGGGGGCAGGAGAGACCCAGTACTTC.

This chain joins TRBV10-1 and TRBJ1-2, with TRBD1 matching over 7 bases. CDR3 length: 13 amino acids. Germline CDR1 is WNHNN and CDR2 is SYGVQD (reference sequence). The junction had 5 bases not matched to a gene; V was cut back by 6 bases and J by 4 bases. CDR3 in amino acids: CASSAGDSYGYTF. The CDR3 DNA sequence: TGCGCCAGCAGCGCCGGGGACAGCTATGGCTACACCTTC.

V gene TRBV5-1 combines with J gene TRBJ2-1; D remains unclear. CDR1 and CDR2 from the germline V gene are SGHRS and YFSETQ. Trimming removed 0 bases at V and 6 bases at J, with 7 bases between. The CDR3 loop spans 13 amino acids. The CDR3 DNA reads TGCGCCAGCAGCTTGGTACAAACCAATGAGCAGTTCTTC. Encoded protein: CASSLVQTNEQFF.